This entry features one TCR beta chain sequence. Its antigen target is currently unknown. It has no much larger one-base neighbor in the sample; base qualities were not kept. Based on the germline V gene, the CDR1 and CDR2 sequences are SQVTM and ANQGSEA. The junction shows trimming of 3 bases on V and 3 bases on J, plus 6 bases between the germline ends. Including the terminal cysteine and phenylalanine, the CDR3 comprises 12 residues. The retained sequence is limited to the CDR3, 36 bases, with the frame set at the first base. The time point label corresponds to: cycle 2 day 1 (C2D1) of nivolumab. All trial patients had relapsed after autologous stem cell transplantation, with cohorts A, B and C differing in prior brentuximab vedotin exposure. The trial cohort was composed of roughly 60 patients with relapsed/refractory classical Hodgkin lymphoma, for whom complete response, partial response or progressive disease was recorded as best overall response. Trial patients were treated with single-agent nivolumab in the multi-cohort phase II CheckMate 205 trial. An independent review committee assessed best overall response using the 2007 International Working Group response criteria. PBMCs from the trial were collected at three points: immediately before nivolumab initiation (C1D1), and during therapy at cycle 2 day 1 and cycle 4 day 1. Peripheral blood was collected in 8 mL Vacutainer Cell Preparation Tubes, from which PBMCs were isolated by centrifugation and then cryopreserved.

The source of the sample is a study of PD-1 blockade in classical Hodgkin lymphoma (dated by TCRdb to the early 2020s). A note on the overall study: Nivolumab dosing was 3 mg/kg intravenously every 2 weeks, continuing until either disease progression or unacceptable toxicity. The study used TCR beta sequencing and CyTOF to define a peripheral blood immune signature of response to PD-1 blockade in classical Hodgkin lymphoma.

Genomic DNA was extracted with the Qiagen DNeasy kit from unsorted PBMCs and from negatively selected CD4+ and CD8+ fractions. Amplification of TCR beta CDR3 regions was done by immunoSEQ multiplex PCR with primers that anneal to V and J segments. A synthetic immune receptor repertoire was used to minimize amplification bias, and remaining bias was computationally removed after sequencing. Per the authors' processing: Repertoire diversity was quantified as the Shannon entropy index using custom Python scripts. Unsorted, CD4+ and CD8+ repertoires were analyzed separately, except in combined analyses where CD4+ and CD8+ sequences were merged in silico. A clone was considered expanded if an increase in frequency of at least 2-fold after treatment relative to C1D1 was found, and a pseudocount of 0.5 was applied to clones undetected at baseline. Clones with 0 or 1 copy at C1D1 were defined as singleton clones, while clones with 2 or more copies were defined as non-singleton clones. Clones expanded in unsorted samples were annotated as CD4+, CD8+ or unknown by matching protein sequences in sorted samples from the same patient. Diversity changes from C1D1 to C4D1 were tested in paired samples using Wilcoxon tests. TCRdb limited this immuneACCESS table to in-frame rearrangements with V and J called. A share of clones is missing; checked studies link under half to unresolved V genes, and the rest is unexplained. V, J and clone size reflect that table, while D and trimming were determined from the DNA. The sample table lists 90,000 to 100,000 clones, roughly 76% of them with a count of one. The ten largest make up around 17% of the sample.

The full study reports these points: The study was restricted to a single clinical trial cohort, and the causes of repertoire differences, possibly disease activity or prior therapy, were left undefined. Baseline TCR diversity was reported to be lower in newly diagnosed patients than in healthy donors and to be lower still in relapsed/refractory patients. Lower diversity was seen in patients whose nivolumab began less than 1 year after ASCT, and these patients were left out of later analyses so that immune reconstitution would not confound the results. Trial patients with a complete response had baseline diversity similar to that of newly diagnosed patients, while partial responders and progressors had significantly lower diversity. A significant rise by C4D1 was seen in CD4+ but not CD8+ TCR diversity (p=0.0027 vs p=0.16), with the rise being most apparent in complete responders (p=0.02).

The TCR originated in a human donor with classical Hodgkin lymphoma. The sequence joins TRBV29-1 to TRBJ1-3, with the D segment identity uncertain. The sample was peripheral blood mononuclear cells (PBMCs), taken before the second cycle of nivolumab. The nucleotide sequence reads as follows: TGCAGCGTTGATGGTGGTGGAAACACCATATATTTT. Translated, this is CSVDGGGNTIYF. With all but the CDR3 taken from the reference TRBV29-1 and TRBJ1-3 genes, the full variable domain is: SAVISQKPSRDICQRGTSLTIQCQVDSQVTMMFWYRQQPGQSLTLIATANQGSEATYESGFVIDKFPISRPNLTFSTLTVSNMSPEDSSIYLCSVDGGGNTIYFGEGSWLTVV.